This T cell receptor (beta chain) was profiled in a study of T cell responses to AZD1222 COVID-19 vaccine (dated by TCRdb to about 2021). With regard to the full study: AZD1222 recipients whose second dose came at about 4 weeks and those whose second dose came at about 12 weeks were combined into one group, since spike-specific TCR depth and breadth did not differ between the two schedules. TCR sequencing covered 233 trial participants: approximately 200 given two doses of AZD1222 and about 26 given two doses of MenACWY control vaccine. Trial participants were enrolled by age into 18-55, 56-69 and 70-plus year subgroups, with about 150, 28 and 57 TCR-sequenced participants respectively.

The CDR3 sequence holds 14 residues, the cysteine and phenylalanine included. The read is trimmed to its CDR3 DNA, 42 bases read in frame from base 1. V drops 7 bases and J drops 0 bases, leaving 10 bases in between. Taken from the germline V gene (reference sequence), the CDR1 and CDR2 loops are LNHDA and SQIVND. The CDR3 regions of human TCRbeta chains were subjected to immunosequencing. The original pipeline was this. Repertoire TCRs were checked for matches against a reference library of SARS-CoV-2-specific TCRs that had been generated using the MIRA antigen-specificity platform. Breadth was defined as the fraction of unique TCRs that were SARS-CoV-2-associated, and depth was defined as the fraction of total T cells that were SARS-CoV-2-associated. Using the MIRA data, every spike-specific TCR was mapped to the spike region that the TCR reacted to and assigned to either a CD4 or a CD8 class. Log10-transformed breadth and depth values were compared by one-way ANOVA with Sidak's multiple comparisons tests. In its TCRdb copy, this immuneACCESS table keeps in-frame sequences only and misses some clones. Where compared with another copy, unresolved V genes explain less than half of these, and the others have no known cause. The DNA was the basis for D and trimming; V, J and clone size are from that table. The sample has 100,000 to 150,000 clones on record, 90% of them singletons. About 7% of the sample is held by the ten biggest clonotypes.

On this clone: Its antigen target is currently unknown. Base quality data are lacking; no much larger clone is found one base away.

Per the publication, the time point label means: baseline before first vaccination. Vaccinee samples were obtained from the UK trials COV001 and COV002, which included a single-blind randomized controlled phase 2/3 trial of AZD1222 (ChAdOx1 nCoV-19) in healthy adults. For TCRbeta chain sequencing, PBMC samples were collected from trial participants at day 0 and at day 28 after the second dose. The investigation overall reported the following: Spike-specific TCR breadth and depth rose significantly after two AZD1222 doses compared with day 0 and with MenACWY recipients. Participants were mostly white British and included more females than males, and it was suggested by the authors that clonal diversity may have been underestimated. Epitopes outside the regions mutated in the B.1.351 and B.1.1.7 variants were reportedly recognized by nearly half of the unique spike-specific TCRs. Only six AZD1222 recipients were SARS-CoV-2 seropositive at baseline, limiting conclusions about previously exposed vaccinees. Because no day 14 peak-response samples were available, the repertoires could be characterized only after the peak T cell response. The 56-69-year group was small, and its depth increase did not reach significance, likely because of low power. Vaccine-associated CD4 TCRs spanned the whole spike protein, with dominant responses in regions 160-218 and 743-854.

The sample was peripheral blood, taken on day 0 of AZD1222 vaccination. This chain is built from TRBV19 and TRBJ1-5; no D gene call is confident. The receptor comes from an adult in good health. CDR3 region: CASTPGPSNQPQHF. In nucleotides, the sequence is TGTGCCAGTACCCCCGGTCCTAGCAATCAGCCCCAGCATTTT.